This T cell receptor (beta chain) was captured in a study of blood T cells in healthy people across ages. This clonotype was picked up a small number of times. The use of a sample-barcoded 5' primer and a J-beta primer mix characterized a second PCR of roughly 7 to 12 cycles. One entry per CDR3 protein, called by TCRdb with MiXCR from the 5' RACE reads. The sample shows around 1,500,000 distinct CDR3 sequences, roughly 40% of them seen only once. Sequencing used blood. The TCR originated in a woman aged 18 to 35 in good health.

CDR3 DNA: TGTGCCAGCAGCTTAGATTCTTGGGGAACAGGGGAGCTTGAAAAACTGTTTTTT. Protein sequence: CASSLDSWGTGELEKLFF. V and J are TRBV7-9 and TRBJ1-4; 7 bases are a match to TRBD1. This CDR3 is built from 18 residues. The germline V gene has CDR1 SEHNR and CDR2 FQNEAQ (reference sequence). V lost 1 base to trimming and J lost 7 bases; unmatched junction nucleotides: 15.